Shown below are 21 T cell receptor beta chains from a single sample sequenced in a study of T cells in Graves' hyperthyroidism and ophthalmopathy. Authors of the study amplified TCR beta CDR3 regions from RNA transcripts. The HTBI primer set was used in a first-round RT-PCR of the TCR CDR3. One entry per CDR3 protein, called by TCRdb with MiXCR from the multiplex PCR reads. This sample has hundreds of thousands of distinct CDR3 sequences; about 15% occur once, and the top ten carry roughly 15%. What was sequenced was blood. The source is a woman aged 18-30 years with Graves' ophthalmopathy.

This clonotype was seen ten or more times. The chain recombines TRBV28 with TRBJ1-2; D is undetermined. V was pared by 3 bases and J by 0 bases, with 8 bases between. The germline CDR1 and CDR2 sequences are MDHEN and SYDVKM. This CDR3 spans 14 amino acids. The chain's CDR3 is CASSFPEPNYGYTF. CDR3 coding DNA: TGTGCCAGCAGTTTCCCAGAACCTAACTATGGCTACACCTTC.

Comments on this clonotype: A much larger clone lies a single base off, so this may be a read error. The chain has TRBV28 and TRBJ2-3, with 9 bases aligning to TRBD1. Germline V lookup: CDR1 MDHEN, CDR2 SYDVKM. The CDR3 runs to 15 residues. The CDR3 here is CAGSRRDREADTQYF. Here the CDR3 DNA reads TGTGCCGGCAGTAGACGGGACAGGGAGGCAGATACGCAGTATTTT.

This clonotype was detected a few times. This sequence joins TRBV10-3 and TRBJ2-3; D ambiguous. CDR1 and CDR2 (germline): ENHRY, SYGVKD. V lost 6 bases, J lost 6 bases, and 10 bases lay in between. This CDR3 is 12 amino acids long. The CDR3 sequence: CAIRGPSDTQYF. The CDR3, as DNA: TGTGCCATCAGGGGTCCGTCCGATACGCAGTATTTT.

The sample holds a few counts of this clonotype. The chain is built from TRBV4-2 and TRBJ2-1; TRBD2 matches at 9 bases. The germline V gene has CDR1 LGHNA and CDR2 YNFKEQ. CDR3 length equals 15 residues. V gave up 0 bases and J gave up 7 bases; unmatched junction bases: 4. The CDR3 DNA sequence: TGTGCCAGCAGCCAAGAAGCGGGAGGATATAATGAGCAGTTCTTC. Translated, it gives CASSQEAGGYNEQFF.

This sequence joins TRBV9 and TRBJ2-2; maybe TRBD1 (7 bases). The CDR3 is made up of 16 amino acids. Germline CDR1 SGDLS, CDR2 YYNGEE. Trimming removed 0 bases from V and 5 bases from J, with 14 bases in between. This CDR3 is CASSVDGGGSTGELFF. In DNA, the CDR3 is TGTGCCAGCAGCGTAGATGGAGGGGGCTCGACCGGGGAGCTGTTTTTT.

This clonotype came up many times. The rearrangement links TRBV20-1 to TRBJ1-2; unclear D gene. This CDR3 has 13 amino acids. Germline loops: CDR1 DFQATT, CDR2 SNEGSKA (reference sequence). Trimming took off 4 bases at V and 7 bases at J, with 16 bases between the two ends. CDR3 DNA sequence: TGCAGTGCTATGGGCAGTACGATCGGTGGCTACACCTTC. This codes for CSAMGSTIGGYTF.

This clonotype showed up many times. The gene calls are TRBV28 and TRBJ2-1; TRBD2 matches at 9 bases. V shed 3 bases, J shed 12 bases, and the junction held 15 bases outside the gene matches. Germline CDR1 MDHEN, CDR2 SYDVKM. This CDR3 has 16 amino acids. DNA for the CDR3: TGTGCCAGCAGTTTGCCTAGCGGGGCCCTAAGGATAGGGCAGTTCTTC. It codes for CASSLPSGALRIGQFF.

The chain links TRBV10-3 to TRBJ1-1; D is perhaps TRBD1 (5 bases). The germline V gene has CDR1 ENHRY and CDR2 SYGVKD. The CDR3 has 11 amino acids. The germline V and J ends were trimmed by 8 bases and 2 bases, with 6 bases remaining between them. The CDR3 DNA follows: TGTGCCATCGGGACTAACACTGAAGCTTTCTTT. It specifies CAIGTNTEAFF.

The gene calls are TRBV5-6 and TRBJ2-2; TRBD2 is a possible D gene (6 bases). The germline V gene has CDR1 SGHDT and CDR2 YYEEEE. The CDR3 has 15 residues. Deletions cut 1 base from V and 1 base from J, with 8 bases between. Written as DNA, the CDR3 is TGTGCCAGCAGCTTGTTCGGGGGGAACACCGGGGAGCTGTTTTTT. Translating it yields CASSLFGGNTGELFF.

This clonotype was seen a handful of times. The chain couples TRBV20-1 to TRBJ2-2; 9 positions match TRBD2. After removal of 3 bases from V and 1 base from J, the junction contained 6 bases not matched to a gene. The CDR3 extends over 16 amino acids. Per germline, CDR1 DFQATT and CDR2 SNEGSKA (reference sequence). The CDR3 spells CSARMSGRKNTGELFF. The CDR3 DNA is TGCAGTGCTAGGATGAGCGGGAGGAAGAACACCGGGGAGCTGTTTTTT.

The genes are TRBV2 and TRBJ1-3, with a tentative D call TRBD1 (6 bases). Per germline, CDR1 SNHLY and CDR2 FYNNEI. The CDR3 runs to 13 residues. Trimming cost V 6 bases and J 6 bases, with 12 bases left between them. CDR3 bases: TGTGCCAGCAGCCGACAGGCTTTAAACACCATATATTTT. This translates into CASSRQALNTIYF.

This clonotype was detected many times. V usage is TRBV30 and J usage is TRBJ2-5; perhaps D is TRBD1 or TRBD2 (5 bases each). Germline V CDR1 and CDR2: GTSNPN, SVGIG (reference sequence). V lost 5 bases, J lost 7 bases, and 11 bases lay in between. The CDR3 sequence is 11 residues long. This CDR3 reads CAWSIGGTQYF. In DNA, the CDR3 is TGTGCCTGGTCGATTGGGGGGACCCAGTACTTC.

This clonotype was seen ten or more times. The chain recombines TRBV27 with TRBJ2-5; 7 bases agree with TRBD2. J gave up 5 bases and V 4 bases, and 7 bases lay outside the gene matches. The germline V gene has CDR1 MNHEY and CDR2 SMNVEV (reference sequence). The CDR3 is 14 residues long. In nucleotides, the CDR3 is TGTGCCAGCAGTTACACTAGCGATCGGGAGACCCAGTACTTC. Its translation is CASSYTSDRETQYF.

With respect to this clonotype: This sequence may be a read error, since a much larger clone differs from it by one base. V gene TRBV7-6 combines with J gene TRBJ2-3, with D possibly TRBD2 on 5 matching bases. V lost 4 bases to trimming and J lost 2 bases, with 13 bases between them. Germline V gives CDR1 SGHVS, CDR2 FNYEAQ. The length of the CDR3 is 15 residues. Here the CDR3 reads CASSSAVPHTDTQYF. The CDR3 bases are TGTGCCAGCAGCTCAGCGGTTCCACACACAGATACGCAGTATTTT.

V gene TRBV11-3 combines with J gene TRBJ2-2, with a tentative D call TRBD1 (5 bases). Per the germline V gene, CDR1 is SGHNT and CDR2 is YENEEA. This CDR3 region has 13 residues. V gave up 5 bases and J gave up 7 bases, with 11 bases separating them. The CDR3, as DNA: TGTGCCAGCAGCCCCCAGGGAAGCGGGGAGCTGTTTTTT. Translation gives CASSPQGSGELFF.

The gene calls are TRBV7-2 and TRBJ2-1, with D possibly being TRBD1 (6 bases). CDR3 length: 15 residues. The ends were cut back, 5 bases at V and 9 bases at J, with 20 bases in the middle. From germline, CDR1 is SGHTA and CDR2 FQGNSA. Here the CDR3 DNA reads TGTGCCAGCAGCCCATTCCCAGGGGTACGTGGTGAGCAGTTCTTC. Protein: CASSPFPGVRGEQFF.

The V call is TRBV7-2, the J call TRBJ2-7; D is perhaps TRBD1 (5 bases). The CDR3 has 14 amino acids. The V gene lost 2 bases and the J gene lost 5 bases, with 13 bases spanning the gap. Germline V gene data show CDR1 as SGHTA and CDR2 as FQGNSA. CDR3 residues: CASSLIKGAHEQYF. CDR3 sequence (DNA): TGTGCCAGCAGCTTAATAAAAGGGGCCCACGAGCAGTACTTC.

This clonotype was observed many times. This rearrangement joins TRBV6-1 to TRBJ1-1, with a tentative D call TRBD1 (5 bases). CDR3 length: 15 amino acids. Germline CDR1 and CDR2: MNHNS and SASEGT. V lost 3 bases, J lost 0 bases, and 11 bases lay in between. CDR3 coding DNA: TGTGCCAGCAGTGACGGGGGGTACATGAACACTGAAGCTTTCTTT. This sequence encodes CASSDGGYMNTEAFF.

This clonotype was observed many times. The chain uses TRBV20-1 and TRBJ2-3; 15 bases are shared with TRBD2. V lost 5 bases to trimming and J lost 5 bases; unmatched junction nucleotides: 5. Germline V gene lookup returns CDR1 DFQATT and CDR2 SNEGSKA (reference sequence). The CDR3 is 15 amino acids. The CDR3 reads CSASGLAGGRDTQYF. As DNA, the CDR3 is TGCAGTGCTTCCGGACTAGCGGGAGGGAGAGATACGCAGTATTTT.

This clonotype was recorded at least ten times. This CDR3 reads CASSGGLAGSQETQYF. The CDR3 DNA is TGTGCCAGCAGCGGGGGACTAGCGGGAAGCCAAGAGACCCAGTACTTC. V usage is TRBV9 and J usage is TRBJ2-5; 13 nucleotides line up with TRBD2. Germline values: CDR1 SGDLS, CDR2 YYNGEE. The CDR3 contains 16 residues. With 3 bases clipped from V and 1 base from J, the junction kept 3 bases outside the gene matches.

This sequence joins TRBV10-3 and TRBJ2-7, with 7 bases identical to TRBD2. Unmatched junction bases numbered 6, after V lost 6 bases and J lost 4 bases. CDR1 is ENHRY and CDR2 is SYGVKD in the germline V gene. The CDR3 is 13 residues long. The CDR3 DNA reads TGTGCCATCAGGGGGAGGCGGGAGTACGAGCAGTACTTC. It translates to CAIRGRREYEQYF.